This entry lists 21 T cell receptor beta chains sequenced from one sample in a study of glioma-infiltrating T cells after dendritic cell vaccination. Sequencing used immunoSEQ multiplex PCR; TCRdb keeps in-frame clones, though not all of them. The sample includes about 95,000 clones, about 85% of them seen just once. The material was blood, obtained before dendritic cell vaccination. The receptors were sampled from a human donor with glioblastoma.

The CDR3 bases are TGTGCCAGCAGCTTAGATCGCCCAGACAGGCTTACGGGCTACGAGCAGTACTTC. Amino acid sequence: CASSLDRPDRLTGYEQYF. The V and J genes are TRBV7-6 and TRBJ2-7; perhaps TRBD1 as D (6 bases). Trimming took 1 base from V and 3 from J, leaving 22 bases between them. Per the germline V gene, CDR1 is SGHVS and CDR2 is FNYEAQ. This CDR3 has 18 amino acids.

The V and J genes are TRBV5-4 and TRBJ1-5; 9 nucleotides line up with TRBD1. CDR3 length: 15 amino acids. Germline-derived CDR1 and CDR2 are SGHNT and YYREEE (reference sequence). The J segment lost 1 base and the V segment lost 4 bases, leaving 3 bases of the junction unmatched. CDR3 loop: CASSLGTGSNQPQHF. The CDR3 DNA is TGTGCCAGCAGCCTCGGGACAGGGAGCAATCAGCCCCAGCATTTT.

This chain links TRBV6-1 with TRBJ1-4; D is unclear. The CDR3 runs 13 residues. Germline V gives CDR1 MNHNS, CDR2 SASEGT. Trimming took off 4 bases at V and 8 bases at J, with 11 bases between the two ends. CDR3 loop: CASSAGEVEKLFF. CDR3 nucleotides: TGTGCCAGCAGTGCGGGAGAAGTCGAAAAACTGTTTTTT.

This clone came up once. CDR3 in DNA: TGTGCCAGCAGTGTTTTACAGCGAACGGGGGACAATGAGCAGTTCTTC. It is translated as CASSVLQRTGDNEQFF. This chain uses TRBV25-1 with TRBJ2-1, with D maybe TRBD2 (6 bases). V lost 4 bases, J lost 5 bases, and 18 bases lay in between. The CDR3 is made up of 16 amino acids. The germline V gene encodes CDR1 MGHDK and CDR2 SYGVNS.

The J gene is TRBJ2-7, the V gene TRBV5-1, with 9 bases aligning to TRBD2. There are 15 residues in the CDR3. The trim removed 3 bases at V and 2 bases at J, leaving 6 bases unmatched. Germline V gene data show CDR1 as SGHRS and CDR2 as YFSETQ. The CDR3 region has the DNA TGCGCCAGCAGCTCTAGCGGGATAGGGACCTACGAGCAGTACTTC. Its translation: CASSSSGIGTYEQYF.

This clone was detected only a few times. The chain has TRBV7-9 and TRBJ2-2; D may be TRBD1 (6 bases). Per the germline V gene, CDR1 is SEHNR and CDR2 is FQNEAQ (reference sequence). Deletions cut 1 base from V and 1 base from J, with 10 bases between. The CDR3 covers 16 residues. This CDR3 is CASSLGGRGNTGELFF. CDR3 DNA: TGTGCCAGCAGCTTAGGAGGCAGGGGGAACACCGGGGAGCTGTTTTTT.

This clone occurred once. The rearrangement uses TRBV5-4 and TRBJ1-5, with D unclear. Germline CDR1 is SGHNT and CDR2 is YYREEE (reference sequence). V was pared by 0 bases and J by 7 bases, with 14 bases between. The CDR3 runs to 15 residues. The chain's CDR3 is CASSLAGERGQPQHF. In DNA, the CDR3 is TGTGCCAGCAGCTTGGCCGGGGAGCGTGGGCAGCCCCAGCATTTT.

This clone was detected only once. The chain couples TRBV9 to TRBJ2-7; 7 positions agree with TRBD2. This CDR3 region has 16 residues. From germline, CDR1 is SGDLS and CDR2 YYNGEE. V lost 4 bases, J lost 2 bases, and 12 bases stayed unmatched. The CDR3 DNA reads as TGTGCCAGCAGCTCTTCCCAATGGGCGGGAGCCTACGAGCAGTACTTC. It translates to CASSSSQWAGAYEQYF.

A word on this clone: Within the sample, other DNA sequences also encode this same CDR3. This chain joins TRBV18 and TRBJ2-3; no reliable D call. The V end was cut by 0 bases, the J end by 4 bases, with 11 bases between. CDR3 length: 15 residues. Per germline, CDR1 KGHSH and CDR2 LQKENI. The CDR3 nucleotides read TGTGCCAGCTCACCACCTTCTAGTCGCGCAGATACGCAGTATTTT. It translates to CASSPPSSRADTQYF.

J is TRBJ2-1 and V is TRBV4-2, with 9 bases fitting TRBD2. V gave up 3 bases and J gave up 9 bases; unmatched junction bases: 9. Germline CDR1 is LGHNA and CDR2 is YNFKEQ. This CDR3 has 15 residues. CDR3 nucleotides: TGTGCCAGCAGCCACGATAATAGCGGGAGTTTTGAGCAGTTCTTC. Translating gives CASSHDNSGSFEQFF.

The chain combines TRBV2 with TRBJ1-2; 8 bases map to TRBD1. CDR1 and CDR2 (germline): SNHLY, FYNNEI. V lost 5 bases and J lost 2; bases outside the gene matches: 1. This CDR3 spans 13 amino acids. For the CDR3, the DNA is TGTGCCAGCAGTCGACAGGGGAACTATGGCTACACCTTC. Encoded protein: CASSRQGNYGYTF.

This rearrangement joins TRBV7-6 to TRBJ2-3; perhaps TRBD2 as D (5 bases). V was pared by 5 bases and J by 1 base, with 19 bases between. The CDR3 has 17 residues. Germline CDR1 is SGHVS and CDR2 is FNYEAQ. The DNA of the CDR3 is TGTGCCAGCAGCCTCAATCTAGCAGGCTCGGGCACAGATACGCAGTATTTT. Translated: CASSLNLAGSGTDTQYF.

The CDR3 loop is CASGADRGGNTIYF. DNA for the CDR3: TGTGCCAGCGGCGCTGACAGGGGTGGAAACACCATATATTTT. This chain joins TRBV2 and TRBJ1-3; 8 nucleotides line up with TRBD1. Losses at the gene ends were 8 bases for V and 3 bases for J; bases not matched to a gene: 6. Germline-derived CDR1 and CDR2 are SNHLY and FYNNEI. The CDR3 covers 14 residues.

J is TRBJ1-2 and V is TRBV6-6, with D possibly matching TRBD1 (5 bases). The CDR3 is 14 amino acids. V lost 0 bases, J lost 2 bases, and 7 bases lay in between. Germline loops: CDR1 MNHNY, CDR2 SVGAGI (reference sequence). Here the CDR3 DNA reads TGTGCCAGCAGTTACTCGGGGGGAAACTATGGCTACACCTTC. Its protein is CASSYSGGNYGYTF.

This clone was detected only a few times. The rearrangement joins TRBV2 to TRBJ2-3, with 7 bases that match TRBD1. This CDR3 has 14 amino acids. Germline-derived CDR1 and CDR2 are SNHLY and FYNNEI. V lost 8 bases to trimming and J lost 4 bases; unmatched junction nucleotides: 9. The CDR3 reads CASLQGTWADTQYF. The CDR3 region has the DNA TGTGCCAGCCTACAGGGGACCTGGGCAGATACGCAGTATTTT.

V gene TRBV29-1 combines with J gene TRBJ1-5; maybe TRBD1 (6 bases). The CDR3 runs 12 residues. Looked up from germline, CDR1 is SQVTM and CDR2 is ANQGSEA. V lost 6 bases and J lost 2, with 8 bases in between. The CDR3 reads CSVKGGNQPQHF. The CDR3 nucleotides are TGCAGCGTGAAGGGGGGCAATCAGCCCCAGCATTTT.

The V and J genes are TRBV6-4 and TRBJ2-1, with 7 positions matching TRBD2. V lost 2 bases to trimming and J lost 2 bases; unmatched junction nucleotides: 0. CDR3 length: 14 residues. In germline, CDR1 is MRHNA, CDR2 SNTAGT. The CDR3 loop is CASSDGGAYNEQFF. The DNA for the CDR3 is TGTGCCAGCAGTGACGGGGGGGCCTACAATGAGCAGTTCTTC.

The chain has TRBV5-1 and TRBJ2-7; D may be TRBD1 (5 bases). CDR1 SGHRS and CDR2 YFSETQ come from the germline V gene. Trimming left V 9 bases short and J 2 bases short, with 18 bases between. The CDR3 has 14 amino acids. The CDR3 DNA reads TGCGCCACCCGAGCCCTAGTGGGGCCCTACGAGCAGTACTTC. This sequence encodes CATRALVGPYEQYF.

This chain uses TRBV19 with TRBJ2-7; tentative D call: TRBD2 (7 bases). In germline, CDR1 is LNHDA, CDR2 SQIVND (reference sequence). V was cut by 6 bases and J by 6 bases, with 12 bases left in between. The CDR3 runs 12 residues. The CDR3 sequence is CASSLGGGEQYF. The CDR3, as DNA: TGTGCCAGTAGCCTAGGGGGGGGCGAGCAGTACTTC.

The chain uses TRBV29-1 and TRBJ2-3, with D possibly matching TRBD2 (6 bases). Per germline, CDR1 SQVTM and CDR2 ANQGSEA. V lost 6 bases and J 4 bases, leaving 14 bases between the germline ends. The CDR3 sequence is 13 residues long. In DNA form, the CDR3 reads TGCAGCGTCTTTAAATGGGACTCAGATACGCAGTATTTT. Amino acid sequence: CSVFKWDSDTQYF.

The rearrangement uses TRBV27 and TRBJ1-2; tentatively, D is TRBD1 (5 bases). In germline, CDR1 is MNHEY, CDR2 SMNVEV (reference sequence). The CDR3 is 13 amino acids. V gave up 1 base and J gave up 4 bases, with 7 bases separating them. For the CDR3, the DNA is TGTGCCAGCAGTTTATACGGGGGCTATGGCTACACCTTC. As protein: CASSLYGGYGYTF.